These 28 T cell receptor beta chains originate from one sample sequenced in a study of blood T cell repertoires in COVID-19. Some clones are missing from TCRdb's copy, which holds only in-frame ones; the method was immunoSEQ multiplex PCR. The sample shows about 200,000 clones, around 82% of them seen only once. What was sequenced was PBMCs or T cells enriched from blood (not recorded which). The receptor set was obtained from a man aged 35 to 55 who had recovered from COVID-19.

CDR3 region: CASRQGSGNTIYF. CDR3 nucleotides: TGTGCCAGCAGACAGGGATCTGGAAACACCATATATTTT. The chain has TRBV2 and TRBJ1-3; maybe TRBD1 (6 bases). From germline, CDR1 is SNHLY and CDR2 FYNNEI. This CDR3 has 13 residues. Between the trimmed V and J ends, which lost 6 bases and 1 base, there was a span of 7 bases.

The V call is TRBV29-1, the J call TRBJ2-5; weak D call: TRBD2 (5 bases). Germline V gene lookup returns CDR1 SQVTM and CDR2 ANQGSEA. This CDR3 has 13 residues. V was trimmed by 3 bases and J by 5 bases, leaving 13 bases between them. The CDR3 protein is CSVDRGIRETQYF. CDR3 sequence (DNA): TGCAGCGTTGATCGGGGAATTAGGGAGACCCAGTACTTC.

The chain joins TRBV4-1 to TRBJ1-4, with a tentative D call TRBD1 (5 bases). V was clipped by 4 bases and J by 8 bases, with 20 bases between them. CDR1 is MGHRA and CDR2 is YSYEKL in the germline V gene. This CDR3 region has 16 residues. The CDR3 DNA reads TGCGCCAGCAGCCCTTCTCCTTTGCGCGCAGGGGAAAAACTGTTTTTT. This gives the protein CASSPSPLRAGEKLFF.

As regards this clone: Other DNA sequences from this sample encode an identical CDR3 as well. V gene TRBV19 combines with J gene TRBJ1-5; TRBD1 agrees at 7 bases. Germline CDR1 and CDR2: LNHDA and SQIVND (reference sequence). Trimming cost V 5 bases and J 2 bases; bases outside gene matches: 6. The CDR3 contains 15 residues. CDR3: CASSRQGGGNQPQHF. The CDR3 DNA sequence: TGTGCCAGTAGTCGTCAGGGGGGAGGCAATCAGCCCCAGCATTTT.

The chain recombines TRBV30 with TRBJ1-1; 7 nucleotides match TRBD1. Germline V gene data show CDR1 as GTSNPN and CDR2 as SVGIG (reference sequence). The CDR3 loop spans 14 amino acids. V shed 6 bases and J 0 bases; nucleotides not matched to a gene: 7. The CDR3 is CACLMTGLNTEAFF. CDR3 sequence (DNA): TGTGCCTGCCTCATGACAGGGCTGAACACTGAAGCTTTCTTT.

The genes are TRBV6-5 and TRBJ1-5; no reliable D call. CDR3 length: 15 amino acids. Germline CDR1 MNHEY, CDR2 SVGAGI. V was pared by 3 bases and J by 1 base, with 10 bases between. The chain's CDR3 is CASSYSAVSNQPQHF. The CDR3 coding sequence is TGTGCCAGCAGTTATTCGGCGGTCAGCAATCAGCCCCAGCATTTT.

The chain couples TRBV7-9 to TRBJ1-1; D is ambiguous. The germline V and J ends were trimmed by 5 bases and 1 base, with 11 bases remaining between them. The germline V gene encodes CDR1 SEHNR and CDR2 FQNEAQ (reference sequence). The CDR3 sequence is 14 residues long. The CDR3 DNA sequence: TGTGCCAGCAGCCCGAAGACGGGGAACACTGAAGCTTTCTTT. It codes for CASSPKTGNTEAFF.

V usage is TRBV12-3 or TRBV12-4 and J usage is TRBJ2-3, with a possible D match to TRBD1 (6 bases). This CDR3 has 13 amino acids. Trimming pared 6 bases from V and 1 base from J, leaving 8 bases between. In DNA, the CDR3 is TGTGCCAGCAGGCCAGGGGGCACAGATACGCAGTATTTT. Protein: CASRPGGTDTQYF.

V is TRBV30 and J is TRBJ1-5, with D perhaps matching TRBD1 (5 bases). Trimming shortened V by 0 bases and J by 7 bases, and 13 bases separated the two germline ends. This CDR3 is 14 amino acids long. Germline V CDR1 and CDR2: GTSNPN, SVGIG (reference sequence). The CDR3 DNA is TGTGCCTGGAGTGTGGGAGGGGCGAGGCAGCCCCAGCATTTT. Translating gives CAWSVGGARQPQHF.

V usage is TRBV15 and J usage is TRBJ1-1; no reliable D call. The V and J ends lost 4 bases and 9 bases respectively, with 12 bases between them. The CDR3 consists of 12 residues. Germline loops: CDR1 LNHNV, CDR2 YYDKDF (reference sequence). For the CDR3, the DNA is TGTGCCACCAGCATTTCGTGGCAGAAAGCTTTCTTT. Amino acid sequence: CATSISWQKAFF.

The chain links TRBV3-1 (or the pseudogene TRBV3-2) to TRBJ2-3, with 12 bases lining up with TRBD2. The V gene's germline CDR1 is LGHDT and CDR2 YNNKEL (reference sequence). The J segment lost 1 base and the V segment lost 1 base, leaving 12 bases of the junction unmatched. CDR3 length: 20 amino acids. The CDR3 bases are TGTGCCAGCAGCCAAGGGAGGGGGGGACTAGCGGGTCCCCGCACAGATACGCAGTATTTT. Its protein is CASSQGRGGLAGPRTDTQYF.

V and J are TRBV29-1 and TRBJ1-1, with TRBD1 identical over 9 bases. CDR1 and CDR2 from the germline V gene are SQVTM and ANQGSEA. The trim removed 7 bases at V and 8 bases at J, leaving 8 bases unmatched. The CDR3 covers 12 residues. The CDR3 DNA is TGCAGCGGGCTGACAGGGGGTGGAGAAGCTTTCTTT. It encodes CSGLTGGGEAFF.

This clone was counted once. The chain combines TRBV2 with TRBJ2-2, with D uncertain. The CDR3 spans 13 residues. Germline CDR1 SNHLY, CDR2 FYNNEI. Trimming removed 5 bases from V and 1 base from J, with 5 bases in between. CDR3 loop: CASSTENTGELFF. In nucleotides, the CDR3 is TGTGCCAGCAGTACAGAGAACACCGGGGAGCTGTTTTTT.

V is TRBV19 and J is TRBJ1-6; D may be TRBD1 (5 bases). CDR1 is LNHDA and CDR2 is SQIVND in the germline V gene (reference sequence). The CDR3 totals 16 residues. With 5 bases removed from V and 0 bases from J, the gap between germline ends came to 11 bases. CDR3 in DNA: TGTGCCAGTAGTGCCTGGGACTTCTCCTATAATTCACCCCTCCACTTT. Protein sequence: CASSAWDFSYNSPLHF.

V gene TRBV7-6 combines with J gene TRBJ1-3, with a possible D match to TRBD1 (6 bases). Germline CDR1 SGHVS, CDR2 FNYEAQ. The CDR3 consists of 18 residues. Trimming removed 5 bases at V and 0 bases at J, with 20 bases between. The CDR3 protein is CASSPGPNRVRSGNTIYF. CDR3 coding DNA: TGTGCCAGCAGCCCTGGGCCAAACAGGGTGCGCTCTGGAAACACCATATATTTT. The full variable domain, with the rest looked up from reference TRBV7-6 and TRBJ1-3, is GAGVSQSPRYKVTKRGQDVALRCDPISGHVSLYWYRQALGQGPEFLTYFNYEAQQDKSGLPNDRFSAERPEGSISTLTIQRTEQRDSAMYRCASSPGPNRVRSGNTIYFGEGSWLTVV.

The CDR3 DNA reads as TGCGCCAGCAGCCCGCCCGAGGACGGGGGGCTCAAGCAGTACTTC. Its protein is CASSPPEDGGLKQYF. The genes are TRBV4-1 and TRBJ2-7; TRBD2 might be the D (7 bases). V shed 4 bases and J shed 8 bases, with 21 bases lying between them. This CDR3 region has 15 residues. Per germline, CDR1 MGHRA and CDR2 YSYEKL.

This clone was counted a single time. The chain carries TRBV11-2 and TRBJ2-3; 8 bases map to TRBD1. With V trimmed by 2 bases and J by 2 bases, 9 bases remained unmatched. The CDR3 is 17 amino acids. CDR1 and CDR2 from the germline V gene are SGHAT and FQNNGV. DNA for the CDR3: TGTGCCAGCAGCTTACCGTGGGGACAGGCGAACACAGATACGCAGTATTTT. It yields the protein CASSLPWGQANTDTQYF.

This clone showed up just once. The chain recombines TRBV10-3 with TRBJ1-3, with a weak D call TRBD1 (5 bases). Trimming removed 3 bases from V and 0 bases from J, with 18 bases in between. The CDR3 has 18 residues. Germline loops: CDR1 ENHRY, CDR2 SYGVKD. In DNA form, the CDR3 reads TGTGCCATCAGTGAACCCCAACTGGACATTTACTCTGGAAACACCATATATTTT. Amino acid sequence: CAISEPQLDIYSGNTIYF.

The chain has TRBV11-2 and TRBJ2-7; D gene unclear. CDR1 SGHAT and CDR2 FQNNGV come from the germline V gene. This CDR3 has 14 residues. Between the trimmed V and J ends, which lost 4 bases and 0 bases, there was a span of 10 bases. This CDR3 reads CASSYQDHSYEQYF. The CDR3 region has the DNA TGTGCCAGCAGCTATCAGGATCACTCCTACGAGCAGTACTTC. The full variable domain, rest sourced from reference TRBV11-2 and TRBJ2-7, is EAGVAQSPRYKIIEKRQSVAFWCNPISGHATLYWYQQILGQGPKLLIQFQNNGVVDDSQLPKDRFSAERLKGVDSTLKIQPAKLEDSAVYLCASSYQDHSYEQYFGPGTRLTVT.

The V and J genes are TRBV13 and TRBJ1-2; D is undetermined. Germline CDR1 PRHDT, CDR2 FYEKMQ (reference sequence). Trimming stripped 3 bases from V and 2 bases from J, with 10 bases between. The CDR3 contains 14 residues. The CDR3 DNA follows: TGTGCCAGCAGCTTCACGGGGTCCAACTATGGCTACACCTTC. Its protein product is CASSFTGSNYGYTF.

The chain joins TRBV27 to TRBJ2-5; the match to TRBD2 covers 12 bases. V trimming: 5 bases; J trimming: 2 bases; junction bases outside the gene matches: 6. Per the germline V gene, CDR1 is MNHEY and CDR2 is SMNVEV (reference sequence). The length of the CDR3 is 16 residues. In DNA form, the CDR3 reads TGTGCCAGCAGTCTCACGACTAGCGGGGGACAAGAGACCCAGTACTTC. As protein: CASSLTTSGGQETQYF.

The chain combines TRBV7-6 with TRBJ1-2, with 9 bases aligning to TRBD1. Trimming cost V 4 bases and J 1 base; bases outside gene matches: 1. The V gene's germline CDR1 is SGHVS and CDR2 FNYEAQ. The length of the CDR3 is 14 residues. Here the CDR3 reads CASSSGQGNYGYTF. The DNA for the CDR3 is TGTGCCAGCAGCTCGGGACAGGGTAACTATGGCTACACCTTC.

The gene calls are TRBV5-4 and TRBJ2-3; 10 bases match TRBD2. With 3 bases clipped from V and 5 bases from J, the junction kept 6 bases outside the gene matches. This CDR3 spans 15 amino acids. Germline values: CDR1 SGHNT, CDR2 YYREEE (reference sequence). CDR3 sequence reads: CASSSPSGGLDTQYF. The DNA for the CDR3 is TGTGCCAGCAGCTCGCCTAGCGGGGGATTAGATACGCAGTATTTT.

This chain connects TRBV7-8 to TRBJ1-4, with D possibly matching TRBD1 (6 bases). This CDR3 is 15 amino acids long. Germline lookup yields CDR1 SGHVS and CDR2 FQNEAQ. V lost 5 bases, J lost 0 bases, and 10 bases lay in between. The CDR3 loop is CASSGRQATNEKLFF. The CDR3 DNA reads as TGTGCCAGCAGCGGGCGACAGGCAACTAATGAAAAACTGTTTTTT.

The gene calls are TRBV5-1 and TRBJ1-1, with 7 bases lining up with TRBD1. Trimming took 0 bases from V and 1 from J; bases not matched to a gene: 12. In germline, CDR1 is SGHRS, CDR2 YFSETQ. CDR3 length equals 18 residues. CDR3 amino acids: CASSLAGQGGYSNTEAFF. The CDR3 DNA reads TGCGCCAGCAGCTTGGCCGGGCAGGGGGGATACTCGAACACTGAAGCTTTCTTT.

The chain couples TRBV4-1 to TRBJ1-2; TRBD1 is a possible D gene (6 bases). V dropped 4 bases and J dropped 4 bases, with 16 bases sitting between them. The CDR3 runs to 15 residues. Germline CDR1 reads MGHRA; CDR2 reads YSYEKL. CDR3 residues: CASSPGGRVTYGYTF. For the CDR3, the DNA is TGCGCCAGCAGCCCTGGGGGCAGGGTTACCTATGGCTACACCTTC.

This clone was observed a handful of times. The CDR3 spells CASSLSTGIDQPQHF. For the CDR3, the DNA is TGCGCCAGCAGCTTATCGACAGGGATCGATCAGCCCCAGCATTTT. The chain joins TRBV5-1 to TRBJ1-5; TRBD1 aligns across 7 bases. The CDR3 runs to 15 residues. The V gene end was trimmed by 2 bases and the J gene end by 5 bases; junction bases not matched to a gene: 7. Germline loops: CDR1 SGHRS, CDR2 YFSETQ.

This chain links TRBV5-5 with TRBJ1-4, with D unclear. V gave up 3 bases and J gave up 8 bases, with 5 bases separating them. CDR1 SGHKS and CDR2 YYEKEE come from the germline V gene (reference sequence). The CDR3 covers 11 residues. The CDR3 spells CASSSYEKLFF. As DNA, the CDR3 is TGTGCCAGCAGCTCCTACGAAAAACTGTTTTTT.